Given below is one T cell receptor beta chain in context. Its antigen is not identified. Clones were read by immunoSEQ multiplex PCR, and TCRdb kept only the in-frame ones, dropping some. The sample consists of roughly 130,000 clones, 86% of them appearing once. Losses at the gene ends were 5 bases for V and 5 bases for J; bases not matched to a gene: 5. The CDR3 consists of 13 residues. Germline V gene data show CDR1 as SSHAT and CDR2 as FNYEAQ (reference sequence). These data are taken from a study of T cell responses to AZD1222 COVID-19 vaccine. Across the study: Both about-4-week and about-12-week second-dose recipients were combined.

Study results and caveats: Rises in breadth and depth of Spike-specific TCRs came after two AZD1222 doses. There were mostly white British donors and more females than males, and clonal diversity was possibly underestimated. None of the repertoires were sampled until the peak T cell response had passed.

The sample in question was peripheral blood, obtained on day 0 of AZD1222 vaccination. The chain employs TRBV7-7 and TRBJ2-7, with 8 bases matching TRBD1. This clonotype originated in an adult in good health. The CDR3 is CASSLGTGDEQYF. The CDR3 bases are TGTGCCAGCAGCCTCGGGACAGGCGACGAGCAGTACTTC. The complete variable domain, with remaining parts taken from reference TRBV7-7 and TRBJ2-7, reads GAGVSQSPRYKVTKRGQDVTLRCDPISSHATLYWYQQALGQGPEFLTYFNYEAQPDKSGLPSDRFSAERPEGSISTLTIQRTEQRDSAMYRCASSLGTGDEQYFGPGTRLTVT.